The 9 T cell receptor beta chains below were found in one sample sequenced in a study of cytomegalovirus exposure and HLA in healthy donors. PCR involved 60 Vbeta and 13 Jbeta primers. Sequencing was performed with immunoSEQ multiplex PCR; in TCRdb, only in-frame clones are kept and a portion is missing. The sample records about 130,000 clones, over 75% being singletons. Sequencing used PBMCs. The receptors shown here come from a man aged 30-40 years in good health.

The chain has TRBV5-1 and TRBJ1-3; TRBD1 agrees at 7 bases. CDR1 is SGHRS and CDR2 is YFSETQ in the germline V gene. Trimming removed 4 bases from V and 0 bases from J; junction bases left unmatched: 10. The CDR3 runs 17 residues. The CDR3 region has the DNA TGCGCCAGCAGCGTAGTCCCGGGACAGCGCTCTGGAAACACCATATATTTT. Protein sequence: CASSVVPGQRSGNTIYF.

Comment on this clone: The junction shows a germline mismatch at one end, possibly a read error. This rearrangement joins TRBV7-8 to TRBJ2-5; D not resolved. In germline, CDR1 is SGHVS, CDR2 FQNEAQ. The CDR3 contains 13 residues. The CDR3 DNA sequence: TGTGCCAGCAGATTAGGCATACGGGAGACCCAGTACTTC. Amino acid sequence: CASRLGIRETQYF. Full variable domain (outside the CDR3, taken from reference TRBV7-8 and TRBJ2-5): GAGVSQSPRYKVAKRGQDVALRCDPISGHVSLFWYQQALGQGPEFLTYFQNEAQLDKSGLPSDRFFAERPEGSVSTLKIQRTQQEDSAVYLCASRLGIRETQYFGPGTRLLVL.

The rearrangement joins TRBV10-2 to TRBJ2-7; D is uncertain. Germline-derived CDR1 and CDR2 are WSHSY and SAAADI. V was trimmed by 1 base and J by 3 bases, leaving 13 bases between them. The CDR3 has 15 amino acids. DNA for the CDR3: TGCGCCAGCAGTGAGTGGCAGACCACGGGCTACGAGCAGTACTTC. It translates to CASSEWQTTGYEQYF.

The chain employs TRBV27 and TRBJ1-3; tentative D call: TRBD1 (6 bases). V lost 5 bases to trimming and J lost 7 bases, with 15 bases between them. This CDR3 spans 14 amino acids. Per the germline V gene, CDR1 is MNHEY and CDR2 is SMNVEV (reference sequence). The CDR3 is CASSLTGKGNTIYF. The CDR3 DNA reads as TGTGCCAGCAGTCTTACAGGGAAGGGGAACACCATATATTTT.

The chain is built from TRBV6-5 and TRBJ1-5; unclear D gene. Germline assignment: CDR1 MNHEY and CDR2 SVGAGI. This CDR3 region has 15 residues. V dropped 6 bases and J dropped 0 bases, with 12 bases sitting between them. In DNA form, the CDR3 reads TGTGCCAGCAGCACGACGGAGTATAGCAATCAGCCCCAGCATTTT. Protein sequence: CASSTTEYSNQPQHF.

The rearrangement links TRBV4-1 to TRBJ1-5; 10 nucleotides match TRBD1. The length of the CDR3 is 15 residues. V was pared by 1 base and J by 6 bases, with 3 bases of the junction left unmatched. Germline V gene lookup returns CDR1 MGHRA and CDR2 YSYEKL. CDR3 in amino acids: CASSQGQGAPQPQHF. CDR3 nucleotide sequence: TGCGCCAGCAGCCAAGGACAGGGGGCGCCTCAGCCCCAGCATTTT.

V gene TRBV7-2 combines with J gene TRBJ2-5; 10 positions agree with TRBD2. Unmatched junction bases numbered 3, after V lost 4 bases and J lost 4 bases. This CDR3 has 14 residues. Germline assignment: CDR1 SGHTA and CDR2 FQGNSA. Here the CDR3 reads CASSSSGRGETQYF. For the CDR3, the DNA is TGTGCCAGCAGCTCTAGCGGGAGAGGAGAGACCCAGTACTTC.

The sample holds a few counts of this clone. The V call is TRBV30, the J call TRBJ2-7; perhaps TRBD2 as D (5 bases). V lost 2 bases and J lost 3, with 14 bases in between. Germline loops: CDR1 GTSNPN, CDR2 SVGIG (reference sequence). The CDR3 sequence is 14 residues long. CDR3 amino acids: CAWSTGSGSYEQYF. CDR3 DNA sequence: TGTGCCTGGAGTACGGGGTCAGGCAGCTACGAGCAGTACTTC.

The V call is TRBV10-3, the J call TRBJ1-5; no firm D call. V lost 4 bases to trimming and J lost 4 bases, with 5 bases between them. Germline V gives CDR1 ENHRY, CDR2 SYGVKD. The CDR3 is 12 residues long. This CDR3 is CAISAPNQPQHF. The DNA of the CDR3 is TGTGCCATCAGTGCCCCGAATCAGCCCCAGCATTTT.